This T cell receptor beta chain was found in a study of Tregs in tolerant kidney transplant recipients (dated by TCRdb to the late 2010s). The study in broad terms: Related donors were used in the transplants with nonmyeloablative bone marrow transplantation, and mixed chimerism was transient in the human trials. TCRbeta sequencing was used in the study to identify donor-specific regulatory T cells before combined kidney and bone marrow transplantation, and the identified cells were then tracked after transplant. Study-wide conclusions, independent of this receptor: Although technical replication error seemed to be minimal, the question of biological reproducibility was not addressed directly. The most biologically relevant and donor-specific TCRbeta repertoire appeared to be identified by expanding Tregs with activated donor B cells. Donor-specific Treg expansion was found to exceed global Treg expansion in tolerant patients, suggesting antigen-driven rather than nonspecific expansion. PCR primers changed over time for some patients, so nucleotide-level comparison across those patients' samples was not possible. The study was limited by small patient numbers, and the findings need validation in larger populations and under other immunosuppression protocols.

Reading the label with the study, this specimen's time point is: blood sample drawn before combined kidney and bone marrow transplant. Thawed PBMCs were FACS-sorted into unstimulated Tregs (CD4+CD25+CD127-), CD4+ non-Tregs (CD4+CD25-), CD4 cells and CD8 cells. The patients were a handful of recipients of combined kidney and bone marrow transplants from the ITN036ST trial, and samples were available only for these trial subjects. Healthy control blood was processed by Ficoll density gradient to PBMCs and cryopreserved; patient PBMCs were collected before and after transplant. From V the trimming removes 5 bases and from J it removes 5 bases, while the gene matches leave 2 bases of the junction unaccounted for. Taken from cysteine to phenylalanine, the CDR3 has 14 residues. Only the CDR3 portion is preserved as DNA: 42 bases, with reading frame beginning at the first base. From a lookup of the germline V gene, CDR1 and CDR2 are SGHTA and FQGNSA.

For TCRbeta CDR3 sequencing, genomic DNA from the sorted cells was extracted using the QIAGEN DNeasy Blood and Tissue Kit. Through immunoSEQ, high-throughput TCRbeta CDR3 sequencing was done commercially, including PCR amplification with internal controls and bias correction. Concerning the study's data processing: Unique productive TCRbeta sequences were defined by CDR3 nucleotide sequence where primers matched, otherwise by CDR3 amino acid sequence with Vbeta and Jbeta genes. To correct sorting error, sequences shared between sorted populations at a frequency ratio of 2:1 or less were removed; the rest were assigned to the higher population. A sequence counted as donor-reactive if, in CFSE-low cells, the sequence had a frequency of at least 0.01% and was expanded at least 5-fold compared with unstimulated cells. Repertoire divergence was quantified by Jensen-Shannon divergence calculated from the top 100 TCRbeta sequences ranked by frequency. For samples with multiple sequencing runs, sorting error was corrected separately for each run before the runs were pooled. As stored in TCRdb, this immuneACCESS dataset retains in-frame rearrangements with V and J assigned. A fraction of the clones does not appear; measured against another copy, unresolved V genes explain less than half of the discrepancy, and the remainder lacks a known reason. The DNA gave D and trimming, while V, J and clone size come from that table. Here the sample has 90,000 to 120,000 clones; 85% to 90% occur a single time. 0.34% of the sample goes to the ten largest clones.

As regards this clone: Its antigen remains unidentified. No per-base quality is available; no much larger clone lies one base away.

The receptor was isolated from a human donor who received a combined kidney and bone marrow transplant. Recombination linked TRBV7-2 to TRBJ2-2, with 10 bases matching TRBD1. The source was CD4+ T cells from blood, collected before the transplant. CDR3 protein: CASSRTGGTGELFF. The DNA sequence is TGTGCCAGCAGCCGGACAGGGGGAACCGGGGAGCTGTTTTTT.